This T cell receptor beta chain was found in a study of cytomegalovirus exposure and HLA in healthy donors. Notes on the study in general: A later analysis found TCR association rates differed by HLA locus, highest for DRB1 and lowest for HLA-C. Another analysis was done later, and it associated 15,000 to 20,000 TCR beta sequences with HLA alleles at 0.05 false discovery rate.

Trimming removed 4 bases from V and 7 bases from J, with 11 bases in between. The CDR3 has 12 amino acids. From germline, CDR1 is MGHDK and CDR2 SYGVNS. PCR involved 60 Vbeta and 13 Jbeta primers. Produced via immunoSEQ multiplex PCR; TCRdb's table is partial and in-frame only. The repertoire consists of around 91,000 clones, with roughly 80% occurring once and the leading ten covering under 5.5%. This clone was seen once. Its target is not known. The chain has TRBV25-1 and TRBJ2-7; tentative D call: TRBD2 (6 bases). The origin of this receptor is a middle-aged woman in good health and CMV-seropositive. The sample was PBMCs. CDR3 nucleotide sequence: TGTGCCAGCAGTGGGGACTGGGGTGAGCAGTACTTC. The encoded protein is CASSGDWGEQYF.